The text below deals with one T cell receptor (beta chain). This clone was seen only a few times. Its antigen remains undetermined. The record has no base qualities; no much larger clone is one base away. The cohort consisted of approximately 690 healthy bone marrow donors. Cohort members were all nominally healthy when sampled, although unrecorded immune exposures were likely present. The donor tested CMV seronegative and was one of the 352 seronegative cohort members. A peripheral blood sample was collected from each donor, and TCR beta sequencing was performed on peripheral blood mononuclear cells. The Qiagen DNeasy Blood Extraction Kit was used to extract genomic DNA from the blood cell samples. V is clipped by 3 bases and J by 7 bases, and the sequence between their germline boundaries is 17 bases long. The CDR3 measures 14 amino acids from cysteine to phenylalanine. The only DNA kept is the CDR3, 42 bases in frame from the first base. Looking up the germline V gene yields CDR1 SGHDT and CDR2 YYEEEE.

These data come from a study of cytomegalovirus exposure and HLA in healthy donors (dated by TCRdb to 2016 to 2017). About the study as a whole: An earlier analysis of about 560 of the donors reported 250 to 300 Gb of sequence data and 95 million to 120 million unique TCR beta sequences obtained from 180 million or so T cells. A later analysis re-analyzed previously published TCR beta repertoires from 500 to 700 donors and added high-resolution HLA genotyping to study TCR occurrence patterns. Rather than drawing on any new phenotypic data, the later analysis identified candidate immune exposures from TCR beta sequences and the way those sequences occurred across donors. Alongside the repertoire data, information on donor age, sex, ethnicity and CMV serostatus was compiled. Every discovery cohort repertoire had been produced on one sequencing platform. Roughly 5 DR-DQ haplotypes were handled as single units for association and clustering, since linkage in the cohort was strong. In a later genetic analysis, genome-wide SNP genotypes for about three fifths of the roughly 670 donors were used, and that subset was treated as a discovery cohort. Along with the approximately 650-subject first cohort, a separate validation cohort of over a hundred different subjects was used. The study profiled the T cell repertoires of hundreds of subjects by immunosequencing and related them to cytomegalovirus serostatus. Among 398 genotyped donors of the cohort, an average of approximately 240,000 unique TCR beta nucleotide sequences were sequenced per donor, roughly 20% of them non-productive. About 330 gigabases of sequencing data and approximately 92 million unique TCR sequences made up an early release that covered approximately 620 HLA-typed donors. An earlier analysis of approximately 630 of the donors applied high-throughput TCR beta sequencing to assess whether each TCR beta V gene segment acted as functional or pseudogenic. The number of donors typed differed by locus, with roughly 629-640 for A, B, C, DRB1 and DQB1, roughly 550 for DQA1, 606 for DPA1, and some 440 for DPB1. Class I and class II HLA loci were covered by the typing at four-digit resolution. The study was designed to test whether signatures of past pathogen exposure could be identified by cataloging public T cell receptors. To predict cytomegalovirus infection status, the study combined high-throughput TCR immunosequencing, statistical association of individual TCRs with disease status, and machine learning. Of the 398 genotyped donors, 81% were placed in the genetic ancestry cluster associated with self-reported Caucasian donors. Study-wide conclusions, independent of this receptor: The 87-base-pair reads could not distinguish some IMGT-functional V segments, including TRBV6-2 and TRBV6-3, so those segments were excluded. According to a later analysis, most CMV-associated TCR beta chains appeared to be HLA-restricted, and the HLA associations seemed to be driven largely by CMV exposure. According to a later analysis, parvovirus B19, influenza, CMV and Epstein-Barr virus appeared linked to several top co-occurrence clusters. At a false discovery rate of 0.05, a later analysis linked fewer than 20,000 TCR beta sequences to specific HLA alleles. Correlated functional status among segregating V segments might reflect linkage disequilibrium, but an unknown experimental factor could not be ruled out. In a later analysis, HLA-associated TCR beta chains showed more clonal expansion and lower generation probabilities than non-associated chains that were equally common. Compared with the 666-donor mean, donors in an Asian-associated ancestry cluster had fewer N-insertions in productive TCRs, according to a later genetic analysis. A further reported finding was that TCR beta sequences accurately predicted the HLA-A and HLA-B alleles for most subjects in the first cohort. Because HLA typing was missing for some donors at each locus, association tests included only the typed subset. Because counts were too low, approximately 18 rarely observed V segments, including chromosome 9 orphons, were excluded from the earlier analysis of several hundred of the donors. In a later analysis, the rate of TCR association differed among HLA loci, with DRB1 alleles having the most associated TCRs and HLA-C alleles having the fewest. This cohort had only TCR beta chains sequenced, and the lack of alpha or paired-chain data limited which features could be detected. Most TCR sequences were seen in very few donors, while some public TCRs were found in many individuals. An earlier analysis of 587 of the donors showed that most TCR beta V segments appeared in productive rearrangements either about 87% or about 30% of the time, which broadly matched IMGT annotations. Sequencing depth was assumed to be roughly uniform across donors in the presence/absence analyses, though that assumption may not hold. The classifier was reported to diagnose cytomegalovirus status with high specificity and sensitivity in both the original and validation cohorts. It was suggested by the authors that the approach could potentially be generalized to other disease states and immunological phenotypes. A few of the identified cytomegalovirus-associated TCR beta chains were confirmed in vitro to be specific for cytomegalovirus antigens. When HLA alleles, especially DR and DQ, strongly co-occurred, TCR associations were difficult to assign to individual alleles. The only immune exposure information available for the cohort was CMV serostatus. In the study, 164 TCR beta chains were listed as associated with cytomegalovirus. The sequencing pipeline was judged likely to have produced a cluster of highly shared sequence variants as a technical artifact. In a later genetic analysis, a missense DCLRE1C variant was associated with V-gene and J-gene trimming of TCR beta chains, and the association was replicated in an independent cohort.

Receptors were amplified or captured by the immunoSEQ multiplex PCR assay. For the multiplex PCR, a mixture combining 60 forward primers for TCR Vbeta segments and 13 reverse primers for TCR Jbeta segments was used. The CDR3 region of rearranged TCR beta genes was amplified from genomic DNA with a multiplex PCR assay. The amplified TCR beta libraries were sequenced on the Illumina HiSeq System as 87-base-pair reads. As for the original processing: In a later analysis, 77 million or so unique TCR beta chains were counted across the approximately 670 repertoires, and roughly 10 million of these chains were shared by at least two donors. To remove PCR and sequencing errors, raw reads were error-corrected and collapsed into unique sequences using a nearest-neighbor algorithm that merged closely related sequences. To assign V, D and J gene segments, CDR3 sequences were aligned to IMGT reference sequences. Each retained sequence needed at least a six-nucleotide match to both a V gene segment and a J gene segment. Rearrangements were called productive when the CDR3 lacked stop codons and stayed in frame with V and J; all others were non-productive. CDR3 was defined according to IMGT convention as the region running from the second conserved V-encoded cysteine to the conserved J-encoded phenylalanine. The earlier analysis of 500 to 600 of the donors excluded sequences that lacked an unambiguous match to a single V gene segment. In an earlier analysis of roughly 500 of the donors, V segments were called functional above 56.7% productive rearrangements and were called segregating when the between-donor standard deviation exceeded 5%. A statistical classification framework was developed to diagnose cytomegalovirus status using the catalog of TCR beta chain sequences. V and J gene assignment, in a later analysis, came from comparing TCR nucleotide sequences with IMGT/GENE-DB human TR gene sequences. A later analysis assigned CDR3 sequences and most-parsimonious VDJ recombination scenarios with the TCRdist pipeline. In a later analysis, each TCR beta chain was defined by its CDR3 amino acid sequence together with its V-gene family, and reads lacking a unique V-gene family were excluded. As a way to deal with suspected cross-contamination and a sequencing artifact, a later analysis dropped 500 to 700 nucleotide sequences that were highly shared and had low generation probability. A later analysis calculated a clonal expansion index for each public chain from normalized within-repertoire ranks of inferred template counts. In a later analysis, generation probabilities were computed using a VDJ recombination model fitted to out-of-frame rearrangements, and the results were checked against IGoR. In a later analysis, TCR-TCR, TCR-HLA and TCR-CMV co-occurrence was scored with hypergeometric tests, and a repertoire-size bias correction was applied to TCR pairs. A later analysis estimated false discovery rates by permuting HLA or CMV assignments 20 times. In a later analysis, co-occurring TCRs were grouped using DBSCAN, with TCRdist sequence similarity added in when clustering inside HLA-allele-positive subsets. Repertoires with fewer than 30,000 or more than 120,000 public chains were left out of co-occurrence clustering, as were about five repertoires with anomalous nucleotide sharing. Entries here come from immuneACCESS through TCRdb and include only in-frame sequences with V and J called. Some clones fail to appear in such tables; in the studies checked, an unresolved V gene covers under half of the shortfall, and the cause of the remainder is unknown. V, J and clone size reflect that table, while D and trimming were determined from the DNA. Present in this sample are about 140,000 clones, approximately 68% of which were seen just once. Approximately 4.2% of the sample rests with the top ten.

This clonotype was obtained from a man aged 55 to 70 in good health and CMV-seronegative. The rearranged segments are TRBV5-6 and TRBJ2-7; matching of 6 bases hints at TRBD2 as the D gene. Sequenced material: PBMCs. CDR3 loop: CASSSGDSKKEQYF. In nucleotides, the sequence is TGTGCCAGCAGCTCCGGGGACTCGAAGAAGGAGCAGTACTTC. This CDR3, with the reference TRBV5-6 and TRBJ2-7 proteins standing in past its ends, gives the full variable domain DAGVTQSPTHLIKTRGQQVTLRCSPKSGHDTVSWYQQALGQGPQFIFQYYEEEERQRGNFPDRFSGHQFPNYSSELNVNALLLGDSALYLCASSSGDSKKEQYFGPGTRLTVT.